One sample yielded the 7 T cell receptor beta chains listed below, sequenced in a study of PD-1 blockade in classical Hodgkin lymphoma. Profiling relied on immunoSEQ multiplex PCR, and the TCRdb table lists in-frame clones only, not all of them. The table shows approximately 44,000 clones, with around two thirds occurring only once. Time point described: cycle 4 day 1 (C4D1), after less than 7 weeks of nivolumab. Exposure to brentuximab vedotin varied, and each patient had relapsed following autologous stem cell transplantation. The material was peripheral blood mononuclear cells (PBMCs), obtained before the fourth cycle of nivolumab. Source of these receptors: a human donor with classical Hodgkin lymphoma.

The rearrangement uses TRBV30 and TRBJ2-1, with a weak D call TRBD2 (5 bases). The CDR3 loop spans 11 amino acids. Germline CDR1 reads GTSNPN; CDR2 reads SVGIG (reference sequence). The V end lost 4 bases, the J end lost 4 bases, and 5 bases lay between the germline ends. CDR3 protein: CAWTGYNEQFF. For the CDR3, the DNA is TGTGCCTGGACGGGATACAATGAGCAGTTCTTC.

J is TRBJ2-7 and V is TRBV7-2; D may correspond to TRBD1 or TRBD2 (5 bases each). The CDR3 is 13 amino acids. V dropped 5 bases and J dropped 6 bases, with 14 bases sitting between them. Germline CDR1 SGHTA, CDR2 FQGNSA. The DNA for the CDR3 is TGTGCCAGCAGCGCAGGGACCCGGGTCGAGCAGTACTTC. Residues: CASSAGTRVEQYF. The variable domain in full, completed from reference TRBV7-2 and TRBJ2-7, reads GAGVSQSPSNKVTEKGKDVELRCDPISGHTALYWYRQSLGQGLEFLIYFQGNSAPDKSGLPSDRFSAERTGGSVSTLTIQRTQQEDSAVYLCASSAGTRVEQYFGPGTRLTVT.

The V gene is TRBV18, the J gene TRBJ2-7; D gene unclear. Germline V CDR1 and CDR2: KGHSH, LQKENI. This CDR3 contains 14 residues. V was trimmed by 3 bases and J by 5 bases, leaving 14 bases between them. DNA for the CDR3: TGTGCCAGCTCACCCTCCCTCACATCACACGAGCAGTACTTC. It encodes CASSPSLTSHEQYF.

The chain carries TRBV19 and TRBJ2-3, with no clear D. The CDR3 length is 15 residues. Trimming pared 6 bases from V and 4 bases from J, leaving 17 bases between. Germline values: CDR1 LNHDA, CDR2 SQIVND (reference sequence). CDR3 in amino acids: CASSPQVSVPDTQYF. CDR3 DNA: TGTGCCAGTAGCCCCCAGGTATCCGTCCCAGATACGCAGTATTTT.

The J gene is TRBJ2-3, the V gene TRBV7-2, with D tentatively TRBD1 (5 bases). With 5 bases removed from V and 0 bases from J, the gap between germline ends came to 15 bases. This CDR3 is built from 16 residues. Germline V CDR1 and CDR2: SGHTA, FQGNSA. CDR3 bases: TGTGCCAGCAGCCCGTTGGGGCTGATTAGCACAGATACGCAGTATTTT. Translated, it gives CASSPLGLISTDTQYF.

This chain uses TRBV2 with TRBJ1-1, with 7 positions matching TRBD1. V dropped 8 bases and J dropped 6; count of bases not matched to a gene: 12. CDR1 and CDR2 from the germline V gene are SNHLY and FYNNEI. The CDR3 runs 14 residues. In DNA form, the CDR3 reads TGTGCCAGCGACTACGACAGGGCCGTGGCTGAAGCTTTCTTT. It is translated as CASDYDRAVAEAFF.

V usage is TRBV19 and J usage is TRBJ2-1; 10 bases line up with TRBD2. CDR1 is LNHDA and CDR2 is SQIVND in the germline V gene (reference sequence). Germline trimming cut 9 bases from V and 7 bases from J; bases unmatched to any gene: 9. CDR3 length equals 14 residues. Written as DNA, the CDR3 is TGTGCCAGCCGACTACTAGCGGGAAGGAATGAGCAGTTCTTC. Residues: CASRLLAGRNEQFF.